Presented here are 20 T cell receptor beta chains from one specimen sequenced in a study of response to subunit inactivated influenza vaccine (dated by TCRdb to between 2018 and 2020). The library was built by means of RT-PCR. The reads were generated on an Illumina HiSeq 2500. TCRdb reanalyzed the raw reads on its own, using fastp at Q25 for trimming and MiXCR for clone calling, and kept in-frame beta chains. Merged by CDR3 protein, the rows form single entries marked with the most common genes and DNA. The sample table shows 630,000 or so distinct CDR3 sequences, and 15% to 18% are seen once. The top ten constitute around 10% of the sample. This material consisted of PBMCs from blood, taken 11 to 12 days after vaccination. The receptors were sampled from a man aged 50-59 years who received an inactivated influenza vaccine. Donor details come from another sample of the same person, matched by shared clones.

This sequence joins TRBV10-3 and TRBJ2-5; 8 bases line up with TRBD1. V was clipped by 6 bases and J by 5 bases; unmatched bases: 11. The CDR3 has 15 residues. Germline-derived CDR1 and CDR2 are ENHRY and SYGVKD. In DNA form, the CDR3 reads TGTGCCATCAGCCGAACACAGGGGGAGAGGGAGACCCAGTACTTC. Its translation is CAISRTQGERETQYF.

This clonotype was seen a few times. The CDR3: CASSVRPVSSYEQYF. The DNA for the CDR3 is TGTGCCAGTAGTGTTCGGCCTGTTAGCTCCTACGAGCAGTACTTC. This sequence joins TRBV19 and TRBJ2-7, with D unresolved. This CDR3 spans 15 amino acids. The V end was cut by 5 bases, the J end by 0 bases, with 14 bases between. Germline values: CDR1 LNHDA, CDR2 SQIVND (reference sequence). The full variable domain, with the rest looked up from reference TRBV19 and TRBJ2-7, is DGGITQSPKYLFRKEGQNVTLSCEQNLNHDAMYWYRQDPGQGLRLIYYSQIVNDFQKGDIAEGYSVSREKKESFPLTVTSAQKNPTAFYLCASSVRPVSSYEQYFGPGTRLTVT.

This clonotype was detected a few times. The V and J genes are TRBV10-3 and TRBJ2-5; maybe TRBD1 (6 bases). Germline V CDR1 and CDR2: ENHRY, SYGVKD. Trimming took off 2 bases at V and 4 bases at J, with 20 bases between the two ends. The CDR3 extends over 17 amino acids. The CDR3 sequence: CAISETSPRGAGETQYF. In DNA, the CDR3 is TGTGCCATCAGTGAGACGAGCCCCAGGGGCGCGGGAGAGACCCAGTACTTC.

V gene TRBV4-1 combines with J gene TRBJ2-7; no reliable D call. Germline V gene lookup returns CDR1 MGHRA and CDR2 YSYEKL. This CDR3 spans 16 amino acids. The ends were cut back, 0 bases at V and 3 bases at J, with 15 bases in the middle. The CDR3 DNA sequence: TGCGCCAGCAGCCAAGATATGTCGGGCAGGTTCTACGAGCAGTACTTC. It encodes CASSQDMSGRFYEQYF.

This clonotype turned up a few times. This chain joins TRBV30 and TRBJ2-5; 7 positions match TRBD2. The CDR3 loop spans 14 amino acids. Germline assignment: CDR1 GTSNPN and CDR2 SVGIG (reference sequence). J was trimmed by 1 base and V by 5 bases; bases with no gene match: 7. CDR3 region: CAWPWREFQETQYF. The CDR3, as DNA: TGTGCCTGGCCGTGGCGGGAGTTCCAAGAGACCCAGTACTTC.

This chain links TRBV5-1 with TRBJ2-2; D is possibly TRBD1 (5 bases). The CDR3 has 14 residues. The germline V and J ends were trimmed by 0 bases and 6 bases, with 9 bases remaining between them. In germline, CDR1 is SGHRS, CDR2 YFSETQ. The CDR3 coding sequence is TGCGCCAGCAGCTTGGGCAGGGTAGCCGGGGAGCTGTTTTTT. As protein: CASSLGRVAGELFF. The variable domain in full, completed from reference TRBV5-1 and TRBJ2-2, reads KAGVTQTPRYLIKTRGQQVTLSCSPISGHRSVSWYQQTPGQGLQFLFEYFSETQRNKGNFPGRFSGRQFSNSRSEMNVSTLELGDSALYLCASSLGRVAGELFFGEGSRLTVL.

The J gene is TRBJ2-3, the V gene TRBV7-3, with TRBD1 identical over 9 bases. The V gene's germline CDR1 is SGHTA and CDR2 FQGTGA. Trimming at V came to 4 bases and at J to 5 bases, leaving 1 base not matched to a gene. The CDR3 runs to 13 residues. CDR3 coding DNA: TGTGCCAGCAGCTGGGACAGGGAAGATACGCAGTATTTT. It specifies CASSWDREDTQYF.

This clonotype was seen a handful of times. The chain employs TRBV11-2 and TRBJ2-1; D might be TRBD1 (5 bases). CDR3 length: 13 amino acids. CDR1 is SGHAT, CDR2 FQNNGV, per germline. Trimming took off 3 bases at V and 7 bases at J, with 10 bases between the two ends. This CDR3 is CASSLTELNEQFF. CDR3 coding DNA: TGTGCCAGCAGCTTGACAGAGTTAAATGAGCAGTTCTTC.

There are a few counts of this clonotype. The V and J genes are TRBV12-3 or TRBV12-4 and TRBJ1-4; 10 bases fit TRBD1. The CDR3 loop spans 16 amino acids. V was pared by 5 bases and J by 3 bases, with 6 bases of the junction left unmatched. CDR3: CASSPGTGVPNEKLFF. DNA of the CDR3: TGTGCCAGCAGTCCTGGGACAGGGGTTCCTAATGAAAAACTGTTTTTT.

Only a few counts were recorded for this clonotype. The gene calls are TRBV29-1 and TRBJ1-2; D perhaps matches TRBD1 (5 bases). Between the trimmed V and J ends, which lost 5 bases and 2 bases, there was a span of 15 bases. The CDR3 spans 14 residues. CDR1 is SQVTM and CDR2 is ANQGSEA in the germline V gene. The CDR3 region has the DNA TGCAGCGTTACGGCGGGCCCAGGGAACTATGGCTACACCTTC. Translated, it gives CSVTAGPGNYGYTF.

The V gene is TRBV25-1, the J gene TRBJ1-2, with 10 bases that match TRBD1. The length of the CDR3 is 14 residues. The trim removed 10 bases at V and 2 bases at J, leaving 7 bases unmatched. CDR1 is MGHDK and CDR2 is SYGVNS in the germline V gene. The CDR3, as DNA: TGTGCCAAGGGACAGGGGTTGACGAACTATGGCTACACCTTC. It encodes CAKGQGLTNYGYTF.

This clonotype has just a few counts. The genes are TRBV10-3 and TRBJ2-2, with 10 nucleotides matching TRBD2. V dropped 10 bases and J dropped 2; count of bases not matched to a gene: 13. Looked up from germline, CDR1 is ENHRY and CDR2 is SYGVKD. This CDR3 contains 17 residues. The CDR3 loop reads CATRTSGRIYNTGELFF. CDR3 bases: TGTGCCACCCGGACTAGCGGACGGATATATAACACCGGGGAGCTGTTTTTT.

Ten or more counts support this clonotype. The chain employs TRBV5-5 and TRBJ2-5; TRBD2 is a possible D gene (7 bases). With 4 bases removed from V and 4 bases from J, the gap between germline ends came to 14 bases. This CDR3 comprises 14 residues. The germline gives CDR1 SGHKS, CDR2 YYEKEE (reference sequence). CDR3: CASSRPGGVETQYF. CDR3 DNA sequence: TGTGCCAGCAGCCGGCCGGGGGGCGTAGAGACCCAGTACTTC.

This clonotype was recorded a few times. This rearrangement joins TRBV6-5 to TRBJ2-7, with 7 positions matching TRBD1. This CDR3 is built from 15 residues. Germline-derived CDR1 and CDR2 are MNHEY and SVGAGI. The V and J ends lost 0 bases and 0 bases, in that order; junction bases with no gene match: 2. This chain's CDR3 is CASSYSYRGSYEQYF. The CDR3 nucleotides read TGTGCCAGCAGTTACTCCTACAGGGGCTCCTACGAGCAGTACTTC.

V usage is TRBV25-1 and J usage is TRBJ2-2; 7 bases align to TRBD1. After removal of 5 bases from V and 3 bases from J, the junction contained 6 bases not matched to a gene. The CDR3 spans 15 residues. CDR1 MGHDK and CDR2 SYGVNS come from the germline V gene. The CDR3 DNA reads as TGTGCCAGCAGTTCCCGGGACAGCTACACCGGGGAGCTGTTTTTT. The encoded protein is CASSSRDSYTGELFF.

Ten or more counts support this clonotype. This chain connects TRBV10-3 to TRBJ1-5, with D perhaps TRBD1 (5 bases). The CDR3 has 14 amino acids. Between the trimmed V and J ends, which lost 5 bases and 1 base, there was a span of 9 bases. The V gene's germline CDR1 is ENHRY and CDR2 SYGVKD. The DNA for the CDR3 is TGTGCCATCAGTCAGGGAGGCAGCAATCAGCCCCAGCATTTT. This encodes CAISQGGSNQPQHF.

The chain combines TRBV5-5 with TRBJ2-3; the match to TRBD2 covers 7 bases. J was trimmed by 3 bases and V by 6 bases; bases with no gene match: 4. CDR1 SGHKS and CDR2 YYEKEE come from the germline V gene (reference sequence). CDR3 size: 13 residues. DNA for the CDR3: TGTGCCAGCAAAATGGGGGGGACAGATACGCAGTATTTT. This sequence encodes CASKMGGTDTQYF.

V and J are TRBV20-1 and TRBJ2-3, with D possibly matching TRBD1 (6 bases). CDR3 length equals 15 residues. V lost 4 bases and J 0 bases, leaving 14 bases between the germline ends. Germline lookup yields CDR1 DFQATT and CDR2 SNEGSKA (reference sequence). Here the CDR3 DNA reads TGCAGTGCTACACCCCGGACAGCTAGCACAGATACGCAGTATTTT. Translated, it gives CSATPRTASTDTQYF.

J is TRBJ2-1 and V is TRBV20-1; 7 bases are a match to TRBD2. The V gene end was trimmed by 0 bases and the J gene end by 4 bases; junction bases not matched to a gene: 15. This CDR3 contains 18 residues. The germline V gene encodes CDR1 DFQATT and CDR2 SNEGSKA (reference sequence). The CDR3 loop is CSARDPEGWREWYNEQFF. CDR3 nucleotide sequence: TGCAGTGCTAGAGATCCGGAAGGTTGGCGGGAGTGGTACAATGAGCAGTTCTTC.

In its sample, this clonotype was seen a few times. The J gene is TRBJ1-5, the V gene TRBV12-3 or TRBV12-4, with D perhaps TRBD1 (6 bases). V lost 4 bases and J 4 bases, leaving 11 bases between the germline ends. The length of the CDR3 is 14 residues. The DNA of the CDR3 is TGTGCCAGCAGTTACAGGGTGCCGAATCAGCCCCAGCATTTT. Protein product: CASSYRVPNQPQHF.